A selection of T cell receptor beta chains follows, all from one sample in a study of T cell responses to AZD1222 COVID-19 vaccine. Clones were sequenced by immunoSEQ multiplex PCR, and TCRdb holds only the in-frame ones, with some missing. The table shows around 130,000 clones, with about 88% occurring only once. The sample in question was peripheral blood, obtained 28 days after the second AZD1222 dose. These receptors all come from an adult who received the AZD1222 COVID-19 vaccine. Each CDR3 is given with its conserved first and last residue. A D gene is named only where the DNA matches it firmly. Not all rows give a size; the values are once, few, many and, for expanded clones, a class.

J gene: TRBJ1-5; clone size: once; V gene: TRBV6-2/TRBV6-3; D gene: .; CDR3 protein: CASRYRVDQPQHF; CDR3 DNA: TGTGCCAGCAGGTACAGGGTCGATCAGCCCCAGCATTTT
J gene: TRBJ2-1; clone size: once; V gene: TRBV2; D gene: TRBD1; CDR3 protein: CASSSTGGYYNEQFF; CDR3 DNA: TGTGCCAGCAGTTCGACAGGGGGATACTACAATGAGCAGTTCTTC
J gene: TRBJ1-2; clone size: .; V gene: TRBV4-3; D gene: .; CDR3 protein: CASSQDVIGVALNYGYTF; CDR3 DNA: TGCGCCAGCAGCCAAGATGTGATAGGGGTCGCGCTAAACTATGGCTACACCTTC
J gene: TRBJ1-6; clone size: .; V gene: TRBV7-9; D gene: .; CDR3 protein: CASSLVLAGGYANSPLHF; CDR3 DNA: TGTGCCAGCAGCTTAGTTTTAGCCGGGGGATATGCTAATTCACCCCTCCACTTT
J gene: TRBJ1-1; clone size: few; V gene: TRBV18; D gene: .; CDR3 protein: CASSPLGGEAFF; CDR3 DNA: TGTGCCAGCTCACCCCTTGGGGGTGAAGCTTTCTTT
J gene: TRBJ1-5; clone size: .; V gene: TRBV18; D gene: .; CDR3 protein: CASSPRADQPQHF; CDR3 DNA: TGTGCCAGCTCACCAAGGGCAGATCAGCCCCAGCATTTT
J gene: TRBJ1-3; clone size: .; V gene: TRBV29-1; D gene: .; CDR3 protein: CSVASGGAYSGNTIYF; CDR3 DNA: TGCAGCGTTGCCTCGGGAGGGGCATACTCTGGAAACACCATATATTTT
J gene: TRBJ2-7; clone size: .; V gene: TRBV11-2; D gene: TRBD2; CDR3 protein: CASSRGGGTYEQYF; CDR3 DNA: TGTGCCAGCAGCCGGGGGGGCGGAACCTACGAGCAGTACTTC
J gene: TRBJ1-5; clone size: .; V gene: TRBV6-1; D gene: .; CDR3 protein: CASSEYGVVGVDRPQPQHF; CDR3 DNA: TGTGCCAGCAGTGAATATGGGGTGGTTGGGGTAGACAGGCCACAGCCCCAGCATTTT
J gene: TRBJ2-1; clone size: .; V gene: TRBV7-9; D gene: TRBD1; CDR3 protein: CASSLTGSSYNEQFF; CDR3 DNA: TGTGCCAGCAGCTTGACAGGGTCCTCCTACAATGAGCAGTTCTTC
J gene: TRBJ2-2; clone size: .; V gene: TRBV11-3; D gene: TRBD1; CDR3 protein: CASSSRTGADTGELFF; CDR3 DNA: TGTGCCAGCAGCTCGCGGACAGGGGCGGACACCGGGGAGCTGTTTTTT
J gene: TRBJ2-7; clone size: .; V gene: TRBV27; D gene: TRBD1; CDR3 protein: CASSPISTVTGGEQYF; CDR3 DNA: TGTGCCAGCAGTCCTATTTCCACAGTTACAGGGGGGGAGCAGTACTTC
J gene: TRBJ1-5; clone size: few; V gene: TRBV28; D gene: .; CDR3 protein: CASSLAQRPQHF; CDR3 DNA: TGTGCCAGCAGTTTGGCCCAAAGGCCCCAGCATTTT
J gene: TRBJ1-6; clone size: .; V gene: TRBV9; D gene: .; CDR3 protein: CASSVVAESSYNSPLHF; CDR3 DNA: TGTGCCAGCAGCGTAGTTGCAGAGAGCTCCTATAATTCACCCCTCCACTTT
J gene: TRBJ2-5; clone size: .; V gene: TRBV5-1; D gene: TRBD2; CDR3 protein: CASSLGSILAGASETQYF; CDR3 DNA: TGCGCCAGCAGCTTGGGCTCGATCCTAGCGGGGGCCTCGGAGACCCAGTACTTC
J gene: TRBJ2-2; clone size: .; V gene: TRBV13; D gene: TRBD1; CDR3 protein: CASSLNRGTGPNGELFF; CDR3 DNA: TGTGCCAGCAGCTTAAATAGAGGGACAGGGCCTAACGGGGAGCTGTTTTTT
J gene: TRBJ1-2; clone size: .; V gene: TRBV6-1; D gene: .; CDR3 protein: CASSEAGRSYGYTF; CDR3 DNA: TGTGCCAGCAGTGAAGCAGGGAGAAGCTATGGCTACACCTTC
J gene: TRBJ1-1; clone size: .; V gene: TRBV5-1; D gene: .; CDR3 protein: CASSFRSGGEAFF; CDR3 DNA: TGCGCCAGCAGCTTTCGGTCGGGGGGTGAAGCTTTCTTT
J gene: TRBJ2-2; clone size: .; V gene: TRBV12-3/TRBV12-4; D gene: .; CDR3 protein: CASSLGATGELFF; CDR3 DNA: TGTGCCAGCAGTTTAGGAGCCACCGGGGAGCTGTTTTTT
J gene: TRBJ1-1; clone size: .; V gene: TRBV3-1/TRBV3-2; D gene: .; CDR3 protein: CASSLQGLGTEAFF; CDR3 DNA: TGTGCCAGCAGCCTTCAGGGGCTGGGAACTGAAGCTTTCTTT
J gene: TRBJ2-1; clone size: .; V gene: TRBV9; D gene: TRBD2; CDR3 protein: CASSPGLAGVRSYNEQFF; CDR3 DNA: TGTGCCAGCAGCCCTGGACTAGCGGGGGTACGGTCCTACAATGAGCAGTTCTTC
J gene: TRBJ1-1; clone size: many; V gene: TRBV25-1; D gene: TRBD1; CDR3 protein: CASSSPGQGDSEAFF; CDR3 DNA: TGTGCCAGCAGTTCGCCGGGACAGGGGGATTCTGAAGCTTTCTTT
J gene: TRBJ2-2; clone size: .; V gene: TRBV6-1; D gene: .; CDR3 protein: CASSEGDGIMELFF; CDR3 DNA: TGTGCCAGCAGTGAGGGGGACGGTATTATGGAGCTGTTTTTT
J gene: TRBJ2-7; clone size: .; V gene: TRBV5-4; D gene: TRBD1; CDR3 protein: CASSGNNRGTSYEQYF; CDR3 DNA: TGTGCCAGCAGCGGAAACAACAGGGGCACCTCCTACGAGCAGTACTTC
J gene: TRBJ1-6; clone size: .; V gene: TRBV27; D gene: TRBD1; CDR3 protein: CASRLTGGGSPLHF; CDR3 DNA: TGTGCCAGCAGACTAACAGGGGGCGGTTCACCCCTCCACTTT
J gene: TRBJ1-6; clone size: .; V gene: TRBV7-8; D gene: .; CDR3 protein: CASSLVGVGASSYNSPLHF; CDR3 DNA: TGTGCCAGCAGCTTAGTGGGGGTAGGGGCTAGCTCCTATAATTCACCCCTCCACTTT
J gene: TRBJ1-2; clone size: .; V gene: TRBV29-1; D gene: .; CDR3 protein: CSVEEGSNYGYTF; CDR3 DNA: TGCAGCGTTGAAGAGGGATCTAACTATGGCTACACCTTC
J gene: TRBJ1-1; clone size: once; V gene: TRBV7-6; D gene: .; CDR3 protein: CASSLGERGNTEAFF; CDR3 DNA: TGTGCCAGCAGCTTAGGGGAAAGGGGAAACACTGAAGCTTTCTTT
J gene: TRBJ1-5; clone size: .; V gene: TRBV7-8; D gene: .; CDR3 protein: CASSPPDQPQHF; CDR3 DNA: TGTGCCAGCAGCCCACCTGATCAGCCCCAGCATTTT
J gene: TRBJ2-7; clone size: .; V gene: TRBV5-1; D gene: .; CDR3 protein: CASSQTGLSYEQYF; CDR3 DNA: TGCGCCAGCAGCCAGACCGGGCTCTCCTACGAGCAGTACTTC
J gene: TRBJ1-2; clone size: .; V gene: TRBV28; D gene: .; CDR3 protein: CASSNPPGYTF; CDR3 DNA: TGTGCCAGCAGTAACCCGCCCGGCTACACCTTC
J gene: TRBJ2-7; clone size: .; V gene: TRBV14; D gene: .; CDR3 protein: CASSQRTGVLDEQYF; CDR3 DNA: TGTGCCAGCAGCCAAAGGACGGGCGTACTTGACGAGCAGTACTTC
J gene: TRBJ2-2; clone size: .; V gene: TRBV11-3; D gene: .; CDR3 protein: CASRRGGAPNTGELFF; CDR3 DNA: TGTGCCAGCCGACGTGGAGGGGCCCCGAACACCGGGGAGCTGTTTTTT
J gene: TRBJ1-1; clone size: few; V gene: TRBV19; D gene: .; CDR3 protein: CASSIDRGEDTEAFF; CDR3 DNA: TGTGCCAGTAGTATAGATCGAGGGGAGGACACTGAAGCTTTCTTT
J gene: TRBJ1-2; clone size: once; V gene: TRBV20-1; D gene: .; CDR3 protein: CSADSGHF; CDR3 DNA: TGCAGTGCAGATTCAGGCCACTTC
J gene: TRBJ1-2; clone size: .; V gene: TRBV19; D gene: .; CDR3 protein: CASSISTGTYGYTF; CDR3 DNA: TGTGCCAGTAGTATATCAACGGGTACCTATGGCTACACCTTC
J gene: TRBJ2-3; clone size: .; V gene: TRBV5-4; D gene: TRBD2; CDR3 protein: CASSYNGLVVGDTQYF; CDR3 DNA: TGTGCCAGCAGCTATAACGGACTAGTCGTTGGAGATACGCAGTATTTT
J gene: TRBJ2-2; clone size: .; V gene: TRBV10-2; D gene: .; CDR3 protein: CASTGGGWELFF; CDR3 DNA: TGCGCCAGCACCGGAGGGGGCTGGGAGCTGTTTTTT
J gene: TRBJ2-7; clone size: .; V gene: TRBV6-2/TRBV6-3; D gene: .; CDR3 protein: CASSSAYGGEQYF; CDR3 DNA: TGTGCCAGCAGTTCAGCTTACGGAGGCGAGCAGTACTTC
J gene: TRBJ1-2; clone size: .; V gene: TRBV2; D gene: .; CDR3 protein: CATRGGRYGYTF; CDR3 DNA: TGTGCCACTAGGGGAGGTCGATATGGCTACACCTTC
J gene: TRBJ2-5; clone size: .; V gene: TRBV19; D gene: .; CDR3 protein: CASSPGQNQETQYF; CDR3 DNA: TGTGCCAGTAGCCCCGGACAAAATCAAGAGACCCAGTACTTC
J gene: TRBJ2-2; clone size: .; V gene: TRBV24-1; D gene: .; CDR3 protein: CATSNAGELFF; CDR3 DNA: TGTGCCACCAGTAACGCCGGGGAGCTGTTTTTT